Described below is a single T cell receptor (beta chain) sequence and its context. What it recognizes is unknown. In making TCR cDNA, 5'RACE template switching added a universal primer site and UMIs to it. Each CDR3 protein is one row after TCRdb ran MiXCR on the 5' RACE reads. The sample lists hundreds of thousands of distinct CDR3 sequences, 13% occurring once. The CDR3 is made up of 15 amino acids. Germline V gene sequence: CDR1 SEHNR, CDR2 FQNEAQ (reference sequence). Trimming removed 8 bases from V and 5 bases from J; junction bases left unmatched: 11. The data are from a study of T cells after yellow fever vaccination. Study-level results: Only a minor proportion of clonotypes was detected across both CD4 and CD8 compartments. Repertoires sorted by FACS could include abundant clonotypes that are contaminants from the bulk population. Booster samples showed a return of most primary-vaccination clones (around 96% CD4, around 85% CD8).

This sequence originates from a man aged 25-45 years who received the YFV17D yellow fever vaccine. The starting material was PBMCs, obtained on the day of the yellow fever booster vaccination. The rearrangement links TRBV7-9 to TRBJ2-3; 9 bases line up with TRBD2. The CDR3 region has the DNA TGTGCCAGCGTCAAGACTAGCGGATTGTTAGATACGCAGTATTTT. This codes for CASVKTSGLLDTQYF. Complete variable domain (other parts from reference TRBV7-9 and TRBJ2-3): DTGVSQNPRHKITKRGQNVTFRCDPISEHNRLYWYRQTLGQGPEFLTYFQNEAQLEKSRLLSDRFSAERPKGSFSTLEIQRTEQGDSAMYLCASVKTSGLLDTQYFGPGTRLTVL.